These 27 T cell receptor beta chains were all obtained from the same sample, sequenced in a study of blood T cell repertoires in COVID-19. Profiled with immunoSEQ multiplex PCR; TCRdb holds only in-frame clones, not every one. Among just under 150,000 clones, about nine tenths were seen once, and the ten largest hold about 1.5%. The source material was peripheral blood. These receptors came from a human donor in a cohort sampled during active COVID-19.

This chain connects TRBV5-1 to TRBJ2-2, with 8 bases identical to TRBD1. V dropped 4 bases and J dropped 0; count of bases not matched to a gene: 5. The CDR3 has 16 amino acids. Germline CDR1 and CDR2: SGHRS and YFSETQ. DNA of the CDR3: TGCGCCAGCAGCCCCCGGACAGGGACGAACACCGGGGAGCTGTTTTTT. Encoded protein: CASSPRTGTNTGELFF.

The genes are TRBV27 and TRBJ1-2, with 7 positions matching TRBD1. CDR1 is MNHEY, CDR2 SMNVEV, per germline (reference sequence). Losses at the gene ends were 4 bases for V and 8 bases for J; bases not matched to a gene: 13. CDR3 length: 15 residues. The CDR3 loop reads CASSSPGQPVGGYTF. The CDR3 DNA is TGTGCCAGCAGTTCTCCGGGACAGCCCGTCGGGGGCTACACCTTC.

The CDR3 coding sequence is TGTGCCAGCAGCCATTCGGTGCGGGACGAGCAGTACTTC. This gives the protein CASSHSVRDEQYF. The chain is built from TRBV5-6 and TRBJ2-7; tentatively, D is TRBD2 (5 bases). The germline V and J ends were trimmed by 4 bases and 5 bases, with 13 bases remaining between them. This CDR3 is 13 amino acids long. Germline CDR1 and CDR2: SGHDT and YYEEEE.

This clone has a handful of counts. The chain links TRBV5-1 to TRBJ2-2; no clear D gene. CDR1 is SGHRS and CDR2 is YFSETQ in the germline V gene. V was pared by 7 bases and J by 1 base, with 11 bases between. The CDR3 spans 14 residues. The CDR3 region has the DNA TGCGCCAGCTCCGACACCGGGAACACCGGGGAGCTGTTTTTT. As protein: CASSDTGNTGELFF.

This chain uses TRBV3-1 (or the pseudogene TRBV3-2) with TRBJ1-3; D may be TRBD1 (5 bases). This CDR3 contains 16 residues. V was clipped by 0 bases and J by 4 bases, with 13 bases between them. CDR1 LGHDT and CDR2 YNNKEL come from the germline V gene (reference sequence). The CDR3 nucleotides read TGTGCCAGCAGCCAAGATGGGGAGGGGATAGGAAACACCATATATTTT. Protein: CASSQDGEGIGNTIYF.

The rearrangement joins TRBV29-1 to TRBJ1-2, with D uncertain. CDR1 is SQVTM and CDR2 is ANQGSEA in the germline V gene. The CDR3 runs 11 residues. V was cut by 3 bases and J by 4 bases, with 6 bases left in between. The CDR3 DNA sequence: TGCAGCGTTGAGACGGGCTATGGCTACACCTTC. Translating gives CSVETGYGYTF. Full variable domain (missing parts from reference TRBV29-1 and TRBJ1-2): SAVISQKPSRDICQRGTSLTIQCQVDSQVTMMFWYRQQPGQSLTLIATANQGSEATYESGFVIDKFPISRPNLTFSTLTVSNMSPEDSSIYLCSVETGYGYTFGSGTRLTVV.

DNA of the CDR3: TGTGCCAGCAGCCAACCCAGTTTGACCGGGACTAGCGGGGGCACAGATACGCAGTATTTT. Its translation is CASSQPSLTGTSGGTDTQYF. The rearrangement uses TRBV4-2 and TRBJ2-3; 13 bases match TRBD2. The CDR3 has 20 amino acids. Trimming removed 2 bases from V and 1 base from J; junction bases left unmatched: 12. Germline CDR1 and CDR2: LGHNA and YNFKEQ.

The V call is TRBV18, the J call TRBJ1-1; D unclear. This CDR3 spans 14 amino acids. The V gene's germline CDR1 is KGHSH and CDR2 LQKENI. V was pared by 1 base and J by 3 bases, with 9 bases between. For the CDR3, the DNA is TGTGCCAGCTCACCACTGCTAGGCGACACTGAAGCTTTCTTT. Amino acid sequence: CASSPLLGDTEAFF.

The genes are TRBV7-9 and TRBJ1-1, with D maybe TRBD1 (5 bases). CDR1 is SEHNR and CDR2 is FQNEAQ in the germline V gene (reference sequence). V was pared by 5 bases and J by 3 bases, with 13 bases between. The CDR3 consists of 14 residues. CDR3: CASSAGQWDTEAFF. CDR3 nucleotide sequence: TGTGCCAGCAGCGCGGGGCAATGGGACACTGAAGCTTTCTTT.

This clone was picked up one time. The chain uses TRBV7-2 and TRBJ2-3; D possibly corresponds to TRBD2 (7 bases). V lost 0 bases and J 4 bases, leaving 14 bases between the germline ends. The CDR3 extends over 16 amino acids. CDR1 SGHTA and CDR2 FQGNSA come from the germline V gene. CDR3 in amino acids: CASSLAGGPFPDTQYF. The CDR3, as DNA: TGTGCCAGCAGCTTAGCGGGGGGGCCGTTCCCAGATACGCAGTATTTT.

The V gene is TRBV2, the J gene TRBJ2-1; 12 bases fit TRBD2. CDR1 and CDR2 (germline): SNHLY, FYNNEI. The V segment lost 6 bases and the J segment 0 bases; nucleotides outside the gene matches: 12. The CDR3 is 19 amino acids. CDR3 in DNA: TGTGCCAGCAGCCACACCCGGACTAGCGGGGTCCACTCCTACAATGAGCAGTTCTTC. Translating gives CASSHTRTSGVHSYNEQFF.

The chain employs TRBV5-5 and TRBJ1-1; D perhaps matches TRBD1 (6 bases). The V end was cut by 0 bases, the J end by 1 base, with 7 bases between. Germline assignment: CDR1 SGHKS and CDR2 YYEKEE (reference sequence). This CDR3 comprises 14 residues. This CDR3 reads CASSLVQGNTEAFF. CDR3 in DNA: TGTGCCAGCAGCTTGGTACAGGGGAACACTGAAGCTTTCTTT.

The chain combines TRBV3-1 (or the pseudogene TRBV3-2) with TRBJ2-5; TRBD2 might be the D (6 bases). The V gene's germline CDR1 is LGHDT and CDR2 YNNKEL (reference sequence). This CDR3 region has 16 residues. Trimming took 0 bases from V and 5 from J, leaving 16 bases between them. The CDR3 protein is CASSQDSGLHAETQYF. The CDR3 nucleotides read TGTGCCAGCAGCCAAGATTCGGGACTTCATGCGGAGACCCAGTACTTC.

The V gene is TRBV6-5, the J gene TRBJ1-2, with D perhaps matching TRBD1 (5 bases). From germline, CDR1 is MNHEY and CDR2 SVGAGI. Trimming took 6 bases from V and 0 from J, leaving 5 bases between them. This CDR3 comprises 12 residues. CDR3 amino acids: CASRTANYGYTF. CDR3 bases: TGTGCCAGCAGGACAGCTAACTATGGCTACACCTTC.

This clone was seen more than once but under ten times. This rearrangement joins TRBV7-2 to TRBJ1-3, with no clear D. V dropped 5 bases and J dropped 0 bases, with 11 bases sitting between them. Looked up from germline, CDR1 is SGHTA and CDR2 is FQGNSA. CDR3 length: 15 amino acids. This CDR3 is CASSANRVSGNTIYF. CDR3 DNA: TGTGCCAGCAGCGCAAACCGGGTCTCTGGAAACACCATATATTTT.

CDR3 sequence (DNA): TGCGCCAGCAGCGAAGAAGGGGCTCTAGAGACCCAGTACTTC. Amino acids: CASSEEGALETQYF. V is TRBV5-1 and J is TRBJ2-5; possibly TRBD1 for D (5 bases). Germline CDR1 is SGHRS and CDR2 is YFSETQ. This CDR3 has 14 residues. V lost 4 bases, J lost 4 bases, and 14 bases lay in between.

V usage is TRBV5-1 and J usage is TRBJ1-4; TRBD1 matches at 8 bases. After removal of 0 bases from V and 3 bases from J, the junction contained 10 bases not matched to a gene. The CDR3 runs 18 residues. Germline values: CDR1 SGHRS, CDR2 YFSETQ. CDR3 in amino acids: CASSLASDRAGANEKLFF. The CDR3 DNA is TGCGCCAGCAGCTTGGCCTCGGACAGGGCGGGTGCTAATGAAAAACTGTTTTTT.

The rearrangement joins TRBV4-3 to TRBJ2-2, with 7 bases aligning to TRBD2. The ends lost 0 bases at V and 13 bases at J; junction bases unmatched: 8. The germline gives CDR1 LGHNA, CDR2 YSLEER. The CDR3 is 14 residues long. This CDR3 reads CASSQDASGPWLFF. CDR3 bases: TGCGCCAGCAGCCAAGATGCTAGCGGCCCGTGGCTGTTTTTT.

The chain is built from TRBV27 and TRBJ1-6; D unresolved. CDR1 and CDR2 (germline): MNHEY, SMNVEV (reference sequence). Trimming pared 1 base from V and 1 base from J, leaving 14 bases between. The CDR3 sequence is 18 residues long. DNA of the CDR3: TGTGCCAGCAGTTTATACCCAGGAAGAGAGTCCTATAATTCACCCCTCCACTTT. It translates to CASSLYPGRESYNSPLHF.

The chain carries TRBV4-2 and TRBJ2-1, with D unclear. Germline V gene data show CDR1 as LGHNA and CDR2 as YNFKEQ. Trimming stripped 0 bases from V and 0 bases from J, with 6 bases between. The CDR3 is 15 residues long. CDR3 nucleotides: TGTGCCAGCAGCCAAGACTTGAGCTCCTACAATGAGCAGTTCTTC. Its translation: CASSQDLSSYNEQFF.

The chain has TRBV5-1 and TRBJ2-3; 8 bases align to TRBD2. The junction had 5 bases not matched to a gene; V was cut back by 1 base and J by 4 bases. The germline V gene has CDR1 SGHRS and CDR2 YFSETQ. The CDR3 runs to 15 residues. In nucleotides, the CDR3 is TGCGCCAGCAGCTTGCCTAGCGGGCGGGCAGATACGCAGTATTTT. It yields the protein CASSLPSGRADTQYF.

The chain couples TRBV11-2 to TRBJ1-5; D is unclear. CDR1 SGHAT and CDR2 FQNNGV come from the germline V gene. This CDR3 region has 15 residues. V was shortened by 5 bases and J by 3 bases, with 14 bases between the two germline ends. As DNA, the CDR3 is TGTGCCAGCAGCGCCAACCGGGGAGCCAATCAGCCCCAGCATTTT. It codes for CASSANRGANQPQHF.

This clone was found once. CDR3: CASSKDRGGDDNEQFF. CDR3 coding DNA: TGTGCCAGCAGCAAAGACAGGGGAGGGGACGACAATGAGCAGTTCTTC. The V and J genes are TRBV5-6 and TRBJ2-1; D possibly corresponds to TRBD1 (8 bases). Germline loops: CDR1 SGHDT, CDR2 YYEEEE. V shed 4 bases and J shed 5 bases, with 19 bases lying between them. CDR3 length: 16 amino acids.

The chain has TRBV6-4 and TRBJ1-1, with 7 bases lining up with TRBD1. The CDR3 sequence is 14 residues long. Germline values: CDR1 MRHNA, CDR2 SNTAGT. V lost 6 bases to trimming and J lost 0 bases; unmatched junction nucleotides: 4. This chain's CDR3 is CASSSGQMNTEAFF. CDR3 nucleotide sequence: TGTGCCAGCAGCTCGGGACAGATGAACACTGAAGCTTTCTTT.

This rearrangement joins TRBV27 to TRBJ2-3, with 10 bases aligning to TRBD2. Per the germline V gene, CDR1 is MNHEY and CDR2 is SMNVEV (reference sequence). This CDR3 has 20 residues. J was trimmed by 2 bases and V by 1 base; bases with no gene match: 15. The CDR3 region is CASSLLGPISGGASTDTQYF. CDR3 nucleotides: TGTGCCAGCAGTTTATTGGGCCCAATCAGCGGGGGGGCTTCCACAGATACGCAGTATTTT.

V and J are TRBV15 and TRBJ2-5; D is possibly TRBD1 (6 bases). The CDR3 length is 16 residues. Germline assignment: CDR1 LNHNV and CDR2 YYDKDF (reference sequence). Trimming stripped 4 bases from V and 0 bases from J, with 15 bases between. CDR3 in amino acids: CATSTIFRDNQETQYF. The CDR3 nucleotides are TGTGCCACCAGCACGATATTCCGGGACAACCAAGAGACCCAGTACTTC.

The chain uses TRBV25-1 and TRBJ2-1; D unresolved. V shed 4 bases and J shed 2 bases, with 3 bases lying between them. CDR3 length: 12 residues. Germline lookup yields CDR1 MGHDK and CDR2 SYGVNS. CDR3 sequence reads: CASSVTYNEQFF. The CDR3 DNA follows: TGTGCCAGCAGTGTAACCTACAATGAGCAGTTCTTC.